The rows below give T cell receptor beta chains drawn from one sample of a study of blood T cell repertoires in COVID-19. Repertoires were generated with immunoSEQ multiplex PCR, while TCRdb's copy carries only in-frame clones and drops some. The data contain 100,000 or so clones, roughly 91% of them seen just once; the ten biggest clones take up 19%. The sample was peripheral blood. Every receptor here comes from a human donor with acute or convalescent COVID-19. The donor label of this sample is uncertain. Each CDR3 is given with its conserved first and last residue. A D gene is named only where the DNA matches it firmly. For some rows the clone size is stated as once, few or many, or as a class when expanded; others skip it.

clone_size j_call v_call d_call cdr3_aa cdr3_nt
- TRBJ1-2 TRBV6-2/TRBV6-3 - CASSYPGANYGYTF TGTGCCAGCAGTTACCCCGGGGCTAACTATGGCTACACCTTC
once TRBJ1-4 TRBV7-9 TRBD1 CASSFGQGSRKLFF TGTGCCAGCAGCTTCGGACAGGGTTCTCGAAAACTGTTTTTT
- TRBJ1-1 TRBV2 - CASRVDLGSTEAFF TGTGCCAGCAGAGTGGACCTAGGGAGCACTGAAGCTTTCTTT
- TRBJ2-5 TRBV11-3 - CASSSTGQETQYF TGTGCCAGCAGCTCGACAGGACAAGAGACCCAGTACTTC
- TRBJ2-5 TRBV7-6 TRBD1 CASSYRTGDRETQYF TGTGCCAGCAGCTACCGGACAGGGGATCGAGAGACCCAGTACTTC
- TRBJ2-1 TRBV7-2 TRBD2 CASSPVLAGQFF TGTGCCAGCAGCCCTGTTCTAGCGGGGCAGTTCTTC
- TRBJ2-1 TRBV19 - CASSIGPVGGEQFF TGTGCCAGTAGTATCGGTCCGGTGGGAGGTGAGCAGTTCTTC
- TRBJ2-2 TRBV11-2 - CASGPGLNTGELFF TGTGCCAGCGGGCCGGGGTTGAACACCGGGGAGCTGTTTTTT
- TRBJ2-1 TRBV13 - CASSLGWPGTYNEQFF TGTGCCAGCAGCTTAGGTTGGCCAGGGACCTACAATGAGCAGTTCTTC
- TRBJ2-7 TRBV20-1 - CSARDREQYF TGCAGTGCTAGAGACCGGGAGCAGTACTTC
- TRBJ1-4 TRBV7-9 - CASSGDFATNEKLFF TGTGCCAGCAGTGGTGACTTCGCAACTAATGAAAAACTGTTTTTT
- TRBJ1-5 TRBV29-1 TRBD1 CSVEETGGNQPQHF TGCAGCGTTGAGGAGACAGGGGGCAATCAGCCCCAGCATTTT
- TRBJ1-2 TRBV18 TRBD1 CASSPGQGSYGYTF TGTGCCAGCTCACCAGGACAGGGATCCTATGGCTACACCTTC
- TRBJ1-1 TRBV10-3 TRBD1 CATSAQGAEAFF TGTGCCACCAGTGCACAGGGGGCTGAAGCTTTCTTT
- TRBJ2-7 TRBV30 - CAWSLTGRSYEQYF TGTGCCTGGAGTCTGACAGGAAGGTCCTACGAGCAGTACTTC
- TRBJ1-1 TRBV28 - CASSLSEGTEAFF TGTGCCAGCAGTTTGAGTGAGGGAACTGAAGCTTTCTTT
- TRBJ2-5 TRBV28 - CAIKTTGETQYF TGTGCCATCAAGACCACGGGGGAGACCCAGTACTTC
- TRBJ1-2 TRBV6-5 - CASSSHYGYTF TGTGCCAGCAGTTCTCACTATGGCTACACCTTC
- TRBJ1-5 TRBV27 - CASRDSPNQPQHF TGTGCCAGCAGAGACAGCCCCAATCAGCCCCAGCATTTT
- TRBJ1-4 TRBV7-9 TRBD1 CASSFRQGNEKLFF TGTGCCAGCAGCTTCCGACAGGGGAATGAAAAACTGTTTTTT
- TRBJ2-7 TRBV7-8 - CASSLADSYEQYF TGTGCCAGCAGCTTAGCAGACAGCTACGAGCAGTACTTC
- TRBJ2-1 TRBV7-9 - CASRLQEVYNEQFF TGTGCCAGCAGGCTGCAGGAGGTATACAATGAGCAGTTCTTC
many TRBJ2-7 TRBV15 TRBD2 CATSRGLADEQYF TGTGCCACCAGCAGAGGACTAGCGGACGAGCAGTACTTC
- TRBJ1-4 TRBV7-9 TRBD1 CASSLGQGAQNEKLFF TGTGCCAGCAGCTTGGGACAGGGGGCACAAAATGAAAAACTGTTTTTT
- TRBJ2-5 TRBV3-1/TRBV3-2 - CASSLPPGGVGETQYF TGTGCCAGCAGCCTTCCCCCCGGGGGAGTTGGAGAGACCCAGTACTTC
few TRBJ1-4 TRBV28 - CASSLLDSLMFF TGTGCCAGCAGTTTATTAGACAGCTTAATGTTTTTT
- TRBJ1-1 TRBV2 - CASSEMYGVREAFF TGTGCCAGCAGTGAAATGTACGGGGTTCGTGAAGCTTTCTTT
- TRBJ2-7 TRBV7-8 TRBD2 CASSPRLAETYEQYF TGTGCCAGCAGCCCCCGACTAGCGGAGACCTACGAGCAGTACTTC
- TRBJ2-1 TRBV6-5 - CASSSDREGRYEQFF TGTGCCAGCAGCTCGGACAGGGAGGGGCGATATGAGCAGTTCTTC
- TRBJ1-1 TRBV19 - CASSIDPGNTEAFF TGTGCCAGTAGTATAGATCCAGGGAACACTGAAGCTTTCTTT
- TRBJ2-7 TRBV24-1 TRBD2 CATSSGRAREQYF TGTGCCACCTCTAGCGGGAGGGCGCGAGAGCAGTACTTC
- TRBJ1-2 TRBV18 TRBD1 CASSPRGQGPSSYGYTF TGTGCCAGCTCACCAAGAGGACAGGGGCCCTCAAGCTATGGCTACACCTTC
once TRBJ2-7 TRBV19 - CASSPAGSSYEQYF TGTGCCAGTAGTCCAGCCGGGAGCTCCTACGAGCAGTACTTC
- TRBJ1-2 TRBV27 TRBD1 CASSSGTGGHGYTF TGTGCCAGCAGTTCCGGGACAGGGGGCCATGGCTACACCTTC
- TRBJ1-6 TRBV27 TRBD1 CASSLRDSNSPLHF TGTGCCAGCAGTCTCCGGGACAGTAATTCACCCCTCCACTTT
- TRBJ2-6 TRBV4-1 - CASSLFHGEPSGANVLTF TGCGCCAGCAGCCTATTTCACGGGGAACCCTCTGGGGCCAACGTCCTGACTTTC
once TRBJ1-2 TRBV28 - CASSLYPLGTDSYGYTF TGTGCCAGCAGTTTATATCCTCTTGGAACAGACAGCTATGGCTACACCTTC
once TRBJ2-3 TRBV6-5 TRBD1 CASSPDRDPDTQYF TGTGCCAGCAGTCCGGACAGGGACCCAGATACGCAGTATTTT
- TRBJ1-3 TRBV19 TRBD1 CASSVNRGVENTIYF TGTGCCAGTTCCGTAAACAGGGGAGTTGAAAACACCATATATTTT
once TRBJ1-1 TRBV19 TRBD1 CASSLINRGDTEAFF TGTGCCAGTAGCCTAATAAACAGGGGCGACACTGAAGCTTTCTTT
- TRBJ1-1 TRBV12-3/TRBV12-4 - CASSLGAPTEAFF TGTGCCAGCAGTTTAGGGGCCCCCACTGAAGCTTTCTTT
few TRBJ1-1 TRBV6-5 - CASSYGSGNTEAFF TGTGCCAGCAGTTACGGTTCAGGGAACACTGAAGCTTTCTTT
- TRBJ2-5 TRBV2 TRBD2 CASEGTSGLETQYF TGTGCCAGCGAAGGGACTAGCGGGTTAGAGACCCAGTACTTC
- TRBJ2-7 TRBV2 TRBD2 CASGEGYEQYF TGTGCCAGCGGGGAGGGCTACGAGCAGTACTTC
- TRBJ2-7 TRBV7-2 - CASSPGGREQYF TGTGCCAGCAGCCCTGGGGGGAGGGAGCAGTACTTC
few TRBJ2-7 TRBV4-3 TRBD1 CASSRDRDYEQYF TGCGCCAGCAGCCGGGACAGGGACTACGAGCAGTACTTC
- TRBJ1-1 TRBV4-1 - CASSQVAGPTEAFF TGCGCCAGCAGCCAAGTGGCAGGGCCCACTGAAGCTTTCTTT
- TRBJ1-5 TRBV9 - CASSVEGGLYQPQHF TGTGCCAGCAGCGTCGAGGGCGGACTTTATCAGCCCCAGCATTTT
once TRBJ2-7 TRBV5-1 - CASSGVKGSPYEQYF TGCGCCAGCAGCGGGGTGAAGGGGTCACCCTACGAGCAGTACTTC
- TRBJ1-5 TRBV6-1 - CASSEGWAKQPQHF TGTGCCAGCAGTGAAGGATGGGCTAAGCAGCCCCAGCATTTT
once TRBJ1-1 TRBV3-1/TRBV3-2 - CASSQDEGDTEAFF TGTGCCAGCAGCCAAGATGAGGGGGACACTGAAGCTTTCTTT
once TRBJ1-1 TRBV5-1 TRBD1 CASSLVRSGTGGNTEAFF TGCGCCAGCAGCTTGGTTAGGTCCGGAACAGGGGGGAACACTGAAGCTTTCTTT
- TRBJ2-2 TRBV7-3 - CASSFGHRGTGELFF TGTGCCAGCAGCTTCGGCCATAGGGGTACCGGGGAGCTGTTTTTT